The 3 T cell receptor beta chains reported below all come from one sample, sequenced in a study of cytomegalovirus exposure and HLA in healthy donors. The PCR used 60 Vbeta and 13 Jbeta primers. Generated by immunoSEQ multiplex PCR, the TCRdb table keeps only in-frame clones and is missing some. The data contain 150,000 to 200,000 clones, 81% of them singletons. Sequencing was done on a sample of PBMCs. These receptor sequences come from a young man in good health and CMV-seronegative.

The rearrangement uses TRBV15 and TRBJ2-5; TRBD2 is a possible D gene (7 bases). Germline CDR1 is LNHNV and CDR2 is YYDKDF (reference sequence). This CDR3 has 14 residues. The germline V and J ends were trimmed by 4 bases and 4 bases, with 13 bases remaining between them. The CDR3 bases are TGTGCCACCAGCATAAAAGGGGGGGTAGAGACCCAGTACTTC. Its translation is CATSIKGGVETQYF.

This clone appeared a single time. This chain joins TRBV6-5 and TRBJ2-7; TRBD1 aligns across 9 bases. The germline V gene encodes CDR1 MNHEY and CDR2 SVGAGI. V shed 5 bases, J shed 5 bases, and the junction held 10 bases outside the gene matches. This CDR3 spans 15 amino acids. DNA for the CDR3: TGTGCCAGCAGTGCTTCCGGGACAGGGTTTAACGAGCAGTACTTC. It encodes CASSASGTGFNEQYF.

CDR3 loop: CAISDSPRLGREEGQPQHF. DNA for the CDR3: TGTGCCATCAGTGATTCCCCCCGCCTCGGCAGGGAAGAAGGTCAGCCCCAGCATTTT. The V call is TRBV10-3, the J call TRBJ1-5; tentatively, D is TRBD1 (5 bases). The CDR3 totals 19 residues. V lost 3 bases to trimming and J lost 6 bases, with 27 bases between them. Germline CDR1 and CDR2: ENHRY and SYGVKD.